One and the same sample provided the 15 T cell receptor beta chains below, sequenced in a study of blood T cells in healthy people across ages. Then a second PCR, running roughly 7 to 12 cycles, was carried out with a sample-barcoded 5' primer and a J-beta primer mix. TCRdb used MiXCR to reprocess the 5' RACE reads, holding one entry per CDR3 protein. The sample consists of roughly 800,000 distinct CDR3 sequences, roughly 64% of them appearing once. Input material: blood. All receptors come from a man aged 30 to 45 in good health.

This clonotype was recorded only once. V is TRBV6-1 and J is TRBJ1-1; D gene uncertain. This CDR3 has 15 residues. Germline V gene lookup returns CDR1 MNHNS and CDR2 SASEGT. Deletions cut 7 bases from V and 1 base from J, with 16 bases between. Written as DNA, the CDR3 is TGTGCCAGCACGATACGGACCCAGAGGAACACTGAAGCTTTCTTT. Protein product: CASTIRTQRNTEAFF.

The chain links TRBV20-1 to TRBJ2-1, with no clear D. The CDR3 contains 13 residues. Germline V CDR1 and CDR2: DFQATT, SNEGSKA (reference sequence). The V end lost 5 bases, the J end lost 4 bases, and 12 bases lay between the germline ends. CDR3 DNA sequence: TGCAGTGCTTCCCCTCCAGGTTACAATGAGCAGTTCTTC. This encodes CSASPPGYNEQFF.

The chain recombines TRBV29-1 with TRBJ2-5; possibly TRBD2 for D (6 bases). The germline gives CDR1 SQVTM, CDR2 ANQGSEA. The CDR3 has 12 amino acids. The CDR3 sequence: CTVSSGDRTQYF. DNA of the CDR3: TGCACCGTATCCTCGGGAGACAGGACCCAGTACTTC.

The chain has TRBV25-1 and TRBJ2-2, with TRBD1 matching over 7 bases. Trimming removed 3 bases from V and 7 bases from J; junction bases left unmatched: 11. CDR1 and CDR2 from the germline V gene are MGHDK and SYGVNS. This CDR3 has 16 residues. The CDR3 reads CASSEPGTVGLGELFF. CDR3 coding DNA: TGTGCCAGCAGTGAGCCAGGGACAGTTGGGCTCGGGGAGCTGTTTTTT.

This chain links TRBV6-2 or TRBV6-3 with TRBJ2-2; 7 bases map to TRBD2. V shed 7 bases and J 6 bases; nucleotides not matched to a gene: 11. The germline V gene has CDR1 MNHEY and CDR2 SVGEGT. The CDR3 length is 15 residues. The CDR3 bases are TGTGCCAGCATCAACGGGGGGTTTGAGGCCGGGGAGCTGTTTTTT. This gives the protein CASINGGFEAGELFF.

This sequence joins TRBV14 and TRBJ2-1; D gene ambiguous. Germline V CDR1 and CDR2: SGHDN, FVKESK. The V gene lost 4 bases and the J gene lost 10 bases, with 8 bases spanning the gap. This CDR3 has 11 residues. Written as DNA, the CDR3 is TGTGCCAGCAGCCGGTGGAGCGAGCAGTTCTTC. This encodes CASSRWSEQFF.

This clonotype occurred a few times. V usage is TRBV2 and J usage is TRBJ2-1; 10 bases match TRBD1. This CDR3 has 12 amino acids. Germline V CDR1 and CDR2: SNHLY, FYNNEI. Trimming at V came to 7 bases and at J to 7 bases, leaving 1 base not matched to a gene. For the CDR3, the DNA is TGTGCCAGCAAGGGACAGGGGAATGAGCAGTTCTTC. It specifies CASKGQGNEQFF.

This clonotype showed up just a few times. The chain combines TRBV29-1 with TRBJ1-2; no definite D call. The CDR3 has 14 residues. The V gene's germline CDR1 is SQVTM and CDR2 ANQGSEA. Trimming cost V 4 bases and J 0 bases, with 12 bases left between them. The CDR3 spells CSVGLTGANYGYTF. The CDR3 nucleotides read TGCAGCGTTGGCCTGACTGGGGCTAACTATGGCTACACCTTC.

This clonotype has just a few counts. The chain couples TRBV5-5 to TRBJ2-7, with D uncertain. The length of the CDR3 is 13 residues. Trimming took 1 base from V and 2 from J, leaving 7 bases between them. The germline CDR1 and CDR2 sequences are SGHKS and YYEKEE (reference sequence). The DNA for the CDR3 is TGTGCCAGCAGCTTGATGGAACCCTACGAGCAGTACTTC. Translated, it gives CASSLMEPYEQYF. Based on the CDR3 plus reference TRBV5-5 and TRBJ2-7, the full variable domain is DAGVTQSPTHLIKTRGQQVTLRCSPISGHKSVSWYQQVLGQGPQFIFQYYEKEERGRGNFPDRFSARQFPNYSSELNVNALLLGDSALYLCASSLMEPYEQYFGPGTRLTVT.

A few counts support this clonotype. This chain joins TRBV5-1 and TRBJ1-2, with D perhaps matching TRBD1 (5 bases). Germline V gene lookup returns CDR1 SGHRS and CDR2 YFSETQ. This CDR3 is 15 amino acids long. V was cut by 3 bases and J by 5 bases, with 17 bases left in between. The CDR3 is CASSSNGQSNYGYTF. The CDR3 DNA follows: TGCGCCAGCAGCTCGAACGGACAATCAAATTATGGCTACACCTTC.

V and J are TRBV6-1 and TRBJ1-2; maybe TRBD1 (5 bases). Trimming removed 0 bases from V and 5 bases from J, with 10 bases in between. Germline V gene data show CDR1 as MNHNS and CDR2 as SASEGT. The CDR3 runs to 14 residues. CDR3 coding DNA: TGTGCCAGCAGTGAAGCCGGGCAGGGTTATGGCTACACCTTC. Translating gives CASSEAGQGYGYTF.

This clonotype appeared a few times. The rearrangement links TRBV7-9 to TRBJ2-7, with D possibly matching TRBD2 (7 bases). The CDR3 has 14 amino acids. Germline CDR1 reads SEHNR; CDR2 reads FQNEAQ (reference sequence). V lost 2 bases, J lost 5 bases, and 13 bases lay in between. Here the CDR3 reads CASSLRGGPNEQYF. The DNA of the CDR3 is TGTGCCAGCAGCTTAAGGGGGGGGCCCAACGAGCAGTACTTC.

The chain has TRBV3-1 and TRBJ2-5; TRBD2 agrees at 7 bases. The CDR3 consists of 16 residues. Per germline, CDR1 LGHDT and CDR2 YNNKEL (reference sequence). Trimming at V came to 1 base and at J to 2 bases, leaving 7 bases not matched to a gene. This CDR3 reads CASSQVGRGEQETQYF. The CDR3 DNA follows: TGTGCCAGCAGCCAAGTCGGTCGGGGGGAACAAGAGACCCAGTACTTC.

This rearrangement joins TRBV28 to TRBJ1-2; D is ambiguous. Trimming shortened V by 5 bases and J by 8 bases, and 15 bases separated the two germline ends. Germline V gives CDR1 MDHEN, CDR2 SYDVKM. This CDR3 comprises 13 residues. Here the CDR3 DNA reads TGTGCCAGCAGTCGTATCGGGGTATACGGCTACACCTTC. Translation gives CASSRIGVYGYTF.

The chain joins TRBV29-1 to TRBJ2-7; 11 bases are shared with TRBD2. Looked up from germline, CDR1 is SQVTM and CDR2 is ANQGSEA. Unmatched junction bases numbered 6, after V lost 8 bases and J lost 3 bases. There are 13 residues in the CDR3. The CDR3: CSSATSGSYEQYF. The CDR3 bases are TGCAGCTCCGCCACTAGCGGGAGCTACGAGCAGTACTTC.